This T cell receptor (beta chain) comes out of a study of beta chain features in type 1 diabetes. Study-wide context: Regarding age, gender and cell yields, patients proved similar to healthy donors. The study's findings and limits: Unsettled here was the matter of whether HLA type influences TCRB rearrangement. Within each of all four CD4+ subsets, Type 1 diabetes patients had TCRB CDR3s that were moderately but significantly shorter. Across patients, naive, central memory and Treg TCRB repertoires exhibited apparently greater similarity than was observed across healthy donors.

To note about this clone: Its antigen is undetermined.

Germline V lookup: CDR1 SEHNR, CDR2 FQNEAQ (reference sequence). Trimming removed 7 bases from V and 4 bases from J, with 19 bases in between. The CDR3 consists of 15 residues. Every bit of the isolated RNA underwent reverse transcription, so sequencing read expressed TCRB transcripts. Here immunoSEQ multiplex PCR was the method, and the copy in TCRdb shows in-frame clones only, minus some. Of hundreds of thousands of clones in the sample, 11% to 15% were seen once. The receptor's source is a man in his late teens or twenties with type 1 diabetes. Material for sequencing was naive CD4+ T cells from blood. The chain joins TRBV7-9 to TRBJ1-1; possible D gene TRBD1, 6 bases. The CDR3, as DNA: TGTGCCAGCACCAGAAACACAGGGCGGATCACTGAAGCTTTCTTT. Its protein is CASTRNTGRITEAFF.